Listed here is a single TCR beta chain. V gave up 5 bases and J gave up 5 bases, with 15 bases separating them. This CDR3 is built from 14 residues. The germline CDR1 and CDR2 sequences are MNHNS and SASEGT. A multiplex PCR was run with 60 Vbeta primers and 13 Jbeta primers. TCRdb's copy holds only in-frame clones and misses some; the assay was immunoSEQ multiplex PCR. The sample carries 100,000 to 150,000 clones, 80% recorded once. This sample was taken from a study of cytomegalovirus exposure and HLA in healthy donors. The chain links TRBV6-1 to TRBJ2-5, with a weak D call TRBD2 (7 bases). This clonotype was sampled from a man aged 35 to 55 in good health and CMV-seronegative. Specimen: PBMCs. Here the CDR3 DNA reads TGTGCCAGCAGTTTGGGGGGGGCGTCGGAGACCCAGTACTTC. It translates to CASSLGGASETQYF.